This T cell receptor beta chain was obtained from a study of T cells in localized non-small cell lung cancer (dated by TCRdb to about 2020). Regarding the study in general: Comparing tumors with uninvolved tumor-adjacent lungs, the study looked at the T cell repertoires of 220 or so patients with early-stage NSCLC. The cohort was made up of about 240 treatment-naive NSCLC patients whose localized lung tumors had been resected. A mean age of around 66 years was recorded for the NSCLC patients, of whom 129 were male and some 99 were female. What the work shows at the level of the full study, not this receptor alone: Because the study design was exploratory, TCR variables were selected using unadjusted p-values without false-discovery rate correction. Longer overall survival was associated with higher blood T cell density, whereas shorter survival was associated with higher adjacent-lung clonality. Because multi-region tumor sequencing was not done, intratumor heterogeneity could not be ruled out. Uninvolved tumor-adjacent lung showed the highest T cell clonality, higher than tumor, which suggests more focused antigenic responses in the adjacent lung. A median of around 62 of the top 100 tumor clones turned up in the paired uninvolved adjacent lung, and approximately 30 of those clones also ranked among the top 100 of that same adjacent lung.

With regard to this clone: The antigen this receptor binds is unknown. No base-level quality is on record; no much larger clone is a single base apart.

TCR beta CDR3 regions were sequenced from DNA using the immunoSEQ Assay. Per the authors' processing: T cell density was computed as TCR beta template counts normalized to usable DNA estimated by amplifying housekeeping genes. Using the preseqR package, richness was estimated by extrapolating to 120,000 templates for tissue samples and 400,000 templates for PBMC samples. Clonality was taken to be one minus Pielou's evenness. Tissue-enriched TCRs were identified by differential abundance testing using productive amino-acid clonotypes, minimum total count 5 and alpha 0.1. The Jaccard Index and the Morisita Overlap Index were used to measure how much the repertoires overlapped between compartments. GLIPH grouped TCR beta CDR3s together with public tetramer-defined viral CDR3s, and a viral motif had to include at least three viral sequences and also show V-gene enrichment. The immuneACCESS repertoire file appears here via TCRdb, limited to in-frame rearrangements. These files lack a portion of the clones; in checked studies, under half of the deficit traces to unresolved V genes, and the cause of the others is not known. The V and J calls and clone size were taken over from that table, and D and trimming were inferred from the DNA. The sample data list roughly 17,000 clones, and around 83% of these were observed just once. The ten most abundant clones make up roughly 25% of the sample.

As encoded in the germline V gene, CDR1 is SGHAT while CDR2 is FQNNGV. Between the V and J ends, shortened by 1 base and 6 bases respectively, the junction contains 12 bases. The CDR3 contains 14 residues, cysteine and phenylalanine counted. Only the CDR3 portion is preserved as DNA: 42 bases, with reading frame beginning at the first base. At diagnosis, tumor, uninvolved tumor-adjacent lung and peripheral blood were collected and then preserved as a mix of FFPE and fresh-frozen material. For TCR repertoire profiling, blood samples were analyzed as peripheral blood mononuclear cells. The material sequenced was peripheral blood, taken before any cancer treatment. This clonotype originated in a female donor older than 55 with stage I lung adenocarcinoma. The rearrangement joined TRBV11-2 to TRBJ1-2, with the D gene too uncertain to name. The CDR3 region: CASSLVGSRDGYTF. The DNA reads as follows: TGTGCCAGCAGCTTAGTGGGGTCTCGGGATGGCTACACCTTC.